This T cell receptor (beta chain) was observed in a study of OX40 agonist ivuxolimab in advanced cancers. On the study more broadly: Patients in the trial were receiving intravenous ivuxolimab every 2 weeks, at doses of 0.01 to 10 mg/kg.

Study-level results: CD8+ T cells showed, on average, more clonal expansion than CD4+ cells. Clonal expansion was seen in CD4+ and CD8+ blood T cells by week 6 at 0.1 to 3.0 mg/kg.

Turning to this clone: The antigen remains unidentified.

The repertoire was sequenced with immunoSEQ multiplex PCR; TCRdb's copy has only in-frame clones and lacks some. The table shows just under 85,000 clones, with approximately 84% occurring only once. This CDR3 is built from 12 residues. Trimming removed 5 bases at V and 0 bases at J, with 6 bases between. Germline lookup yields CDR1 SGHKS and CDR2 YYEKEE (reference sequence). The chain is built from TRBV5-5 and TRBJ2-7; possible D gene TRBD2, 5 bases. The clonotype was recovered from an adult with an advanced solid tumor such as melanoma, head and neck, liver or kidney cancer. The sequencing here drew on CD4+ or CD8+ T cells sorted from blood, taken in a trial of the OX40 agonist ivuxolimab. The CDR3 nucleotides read TGTGCCAGCAGGGGGAGCTCCTACGAGCAGTACTTC. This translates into CASRGSSYEQYF.